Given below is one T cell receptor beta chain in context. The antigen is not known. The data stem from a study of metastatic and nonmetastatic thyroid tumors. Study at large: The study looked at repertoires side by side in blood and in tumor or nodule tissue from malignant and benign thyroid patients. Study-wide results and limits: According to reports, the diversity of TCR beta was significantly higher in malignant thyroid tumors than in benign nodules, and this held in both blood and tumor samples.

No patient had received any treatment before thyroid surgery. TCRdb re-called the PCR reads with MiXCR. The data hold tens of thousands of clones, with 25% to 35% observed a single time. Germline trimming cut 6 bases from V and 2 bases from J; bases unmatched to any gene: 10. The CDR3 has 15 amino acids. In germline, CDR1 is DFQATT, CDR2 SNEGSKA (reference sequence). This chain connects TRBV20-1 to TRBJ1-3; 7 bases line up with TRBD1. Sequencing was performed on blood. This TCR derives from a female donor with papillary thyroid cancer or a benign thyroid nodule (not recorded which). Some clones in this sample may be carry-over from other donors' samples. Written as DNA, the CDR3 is TGCAGTGCAAAAACACCCCAGGGGGCTGGAAACACCATATATTTT. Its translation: CSAKTPQGAGNTIYF.